This is a list of T cell receptor beta chains from one sample in a study of cytomegalovirus exposure and HLA in healthy donors. The repertoire was sequenced with immunoSEQ multiplex PCR; TCRdb's copy has only in-frame clones and lacks some. The table has 110,000 to 150,000 clones, 75% to 90% seen once. The sequenced sample was PBMCs. All receptors come from a young woman in good health and CMV-seropositive. Each CDR3 is given with its conserved first and last residue. Fields, in order: J gene, V gene, clone size, D gene, CDR3 protein, CDR3 DNA. D genes are given only for firm matches. Expanded clones are given a class, and other clones once, few, many or no size at all.

TRBJ2-7	TRBV6-1	once	NA	CASSEAGGEQYF	TGTGCCAGCAGTGAAGCTGGGGGGGAGCAGTACTTC
TRBJ1-6	TRBV5-1	NA	NA	CASTSSQLSGGFNNSPLHF	TGCGCCAGCACCTCTTCTCAATTGTCCGGGGGGTTTAACAATTCACCCCTCCACTTT
TRBJ1-2	TRBV5-4	NA	TRBD1	CASSRTGQTNYGYTF	TGTGCCAGCAGCCGTACGGGACAGACCAACTATGGCTACACCTTC
TRBJ2-6	TRBV7-2	NA	NA	CASSLFVGSGANVLTF	TGTGCCAGCAGCTTGTTCGTCGGGAGTGGGGCCAACGTCCTGACTTTC
TRBJ2-3	TRBV5-4	NA	NA	CASSLTRKEGTDTQYF	TGTGCCAGCAGCTTGACTAGGAAGGAGGGCACAGATACGCAGTATTTT
TRBJ2-5	TRBV7-8	NA	NA	CASSPPRGRGWFETQYF	TGTGCCAGCAGCCCCCCACGTGGCAGGGGCTGGTTTGAGACCCAGTACTTC
TRBJ1-2	TRBV30	NA	TRBD1	CAWSPTGRGLRGYTF	TGTGCCTGGAGCCCGACAGGGCGGGGTCTTCGTGGCTACACCTTC
TRBJ1-1	TRBV7-8	NA	NA	CASSLVFRDTEAFF	TGTGCCAGCAGCTTAGTATTCAGGGACACTGAAGCTTTCTTT
TRBJ1-2	TRBV7-2	NA	TRBD1	CASSPWTGGGYTF	TGTGCCAGCAGCCCATGGACAGGGGGCGGCTACACCTTC
TRBJ2-3	TRBV6-5	NA	NA	CASSYSSGLSTDTQYF	TGTGCCAGCAGTTACTCATCTGGACTATCTACAGATACGCAGTATTTT
TRBJ1-6	TRBV4-3	NA	TRBD1	CASSRGTGNSPLHF	TGCGCCAGCAGCCGAGGGACAGGGAATTCACCCCTCCACTTT
TRBJ2-7	TRBV6-5	once	TRBD2	CASTRGNEQYF	TGTGCCAGCACGCGGGGGAACGAGCAGTACTTC
TRBJ1-1	TRBV6-4	NA	TRBD1	CASSPGTEAKLFF	TGTGCCAGCAGTCCGGGGACAGAGGCAAAGCTTTTCTTT
TRBJ2-2	TRBV6-6	NA	NA	CASTSGYTGELFF	TGTGCCAGCACCTCAGGGTACACCGGGGAGCTGTTTTTT
TRBJ2-7	TRBV29-1	NA	NA	CSVSQGKGTYEQYF	TGCAGCGTTAGTCAGGGTAAGGGTACCTACGAGCAGTACTTC
TRBJ2-7	TRBV5-4	NA	NA	CASQEVEQYF	TGTGCCAGCCAAGAGGTCGAGCAGTACTTC
TRBJ2-7	TRBV23-1	NA	TRBD2	CASSHPGGTASKQYF	TGCGCCAGCAGTCACCCCGGGGGGACGGCTAGTAAGCAGTACTTC
TRBJ2-7	TRBV5-1	NA	TRBD1	CASSWGDREYEQYF	TGCGCCAGCAGCTGGGGGGACAGGGAATACGAGCAGTACTTC
TRBJ1-2	TRBV28	few	NA	CASSQGPALGGYTF	TGTGCCAGCAGCCAGGGGCCCGCCCTGGGAGGCTACACCTTC
TRBJ1-6	TRBV4-1	NA	NA	CASSQASSGLSSPLHF	TGCGCCAGCAGCCAAGCGAGTTCAGGTCTGTCTTCACCCCTCCACTTT
TRBJ1-4	TRBV2	NA	NA	CASSGQQGAGEKLFF	TGTGCCAGCAGCGGACAACAGGGAGCAGGGGAAAAACTGTTTTTT
TRBJ2-7	TRBV4-1	NA	TRBD2	CASSKGTSGARSYEQYF	TGCGCCAGCAGCAAGGGGACTAGCGGGGCACGGTCCTACGAGCAGTACTTC
TRBJ1-1	TRBV4-1	medium-sized	NA	CASSPNRVRVSEAFF	TGCGCCAGCAGCCCGAACAGGGTAAGGGTATCTGAAGCTTTCTTT
TRBJ1-1	TRBV5-4	NA	TRBD1	CASSRPGQGAINTEAFF	TGTGCCAGCAGCAGGCCGGGACAGGGGGCGATCAACACTGAAGCTTTCTTT
TRBJ1-1	TRBV6-5	NA	TRBD1	CASSWRDRVSGEAFF	TGTGCCAGCAGTTGGAGGGACAGGGTGTCTGGTGAAGCTTTCTTT
TRBJ1-6	TRBV5-1	NA	NA	CASSAAQPDNSPLHF	TGCGCCAGCAGCGCGGCCCAGCCGGATAATTCACCCCTCCACTTT
TRBJ2-7	TRBV27	NA	NA	CASSPLGHPYPIYEQYF	TGTGCCAGCAGTCCCTTAGGACATCCTTACCCAATCTACGAGCAGTACTTC
TRBJ1-2	TRBV5-4	NA	NA	CASSFLENYGYTF	TGTGCCAGCAGCTTTTTAGAGAACTATGGCTACACCTTC
TRBJ2-7	TRBV18	NA	NA	CASSRTATYEQYF	TGTGCCAGCTCAAGGACAGCCACCTACGAGCAGTACTTC
TRBJ2-5	TRBV6-5	NA	NA	CASSYFGDFQETQYF	TGTGCCAGCAGTTACTTCGGGGATTTCCAAGAGACCCAGTACTTC
TRBJ1-5	TRBV7-2	NA	NA	CASSYGGIQPQHF	TGTGCCAGCAGCTATGGGGGGATCCAGCCCCAGCATTTT